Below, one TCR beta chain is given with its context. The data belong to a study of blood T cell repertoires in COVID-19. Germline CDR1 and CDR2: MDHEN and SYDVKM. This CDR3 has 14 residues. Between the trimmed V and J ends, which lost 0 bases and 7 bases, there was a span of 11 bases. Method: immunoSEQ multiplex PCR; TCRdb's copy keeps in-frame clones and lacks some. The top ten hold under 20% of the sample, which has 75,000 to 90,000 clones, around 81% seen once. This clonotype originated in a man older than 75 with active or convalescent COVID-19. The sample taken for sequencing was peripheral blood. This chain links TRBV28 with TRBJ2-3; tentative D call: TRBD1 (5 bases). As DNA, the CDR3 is TGTGCCAGCAGTTTATGGGACACTCGGAATACGCAGTATTTT. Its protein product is CASSLWDTRNTQYF.